A single sample gave rise to the 2 T cell receptor beta chains below, sequenced in a study of a mutant IDH1 vaccine in newly diagnosed glioma. No antigen is known for these receptors. The time point is: week 23, last vaccination. All doses held 300 ug of mutant IDH1 20-mer peptide, with topical imiquimod. Assay used: immunoSEQ multiplex PCR; TCRdb lists only in-frame clones, some missing. The data show 50,000 to 85,000 clones, 84% seen once. This sample comprised PBMCs, obtained from a glioma patient whose treatment included an IDH1 peptide vaccine. The receptor source for this set is a man between 18 and 29 years old with glioma.

The chain is built from TRBV19 and TRBJ1-1; D gene unclear. The CDR3 runs to 14 residues. Germline V gene lookup returns CDR1 LNHDA and CDR2 SQIVND (reference sequence). Trimming removed 0 bases from V and 3 bases from J, with 8 bases in between. CDR3 residues: CASSIDGGYTEAFF. The DNA of the CDR3 is TGTGCCAGTAGTATAGATGGCGGGTACACTGAAGCTTTCTTT.

The chain couples TRBV10-3 to TRBJ2-5, with 7 bases identical to TRBD2. The CDR3 consists of 17 residues. The J segment lost 3 bases and the V segment lost 9 bases, leaving 19 bases of the junction unmatched. CDR1 and CDR2 from the germline V gene are ENHRY and SYGVKD. This chain's CDR3 is CAITTRRRGGGKETQYF. DNA for the CDR3: TGTGCCATTACCACTCGCCGCCGCGGGGGTGGAAAAGAGACCCAGTACTTC.